This T cell receptor (beta chain) was identified during a study of T cell repertoires and HLA-DP antigens. The study's findings and limits: Against both alloantigens, CD137+ clonality was similar, about 0.39.

Between the trimmed V and J ends, which lost 7 bases and 2 bases, there was a span of 15 bases. The CDR3 extends over 13 amino acids. Germline V gives CDR1 GTSNPN, CDR2 SVGIG (reference sequence). Produced via immunoSEQ multiplex PCR; TCRdb's table is partial and in-frame only. Counted here are fewer than 95,000 clones, around nine tenths occurring once; the ten biggest clones make up about 1.5%. Notes on this clone: As yet, its antigen is unknown.

The rearrangement uses TRBV30 and TRBJ2-7; D possibly corresponds to TRBD2 (5 bases). The specimen was CD4+ T cells from PBMCs. The source is a man aged 50 or older in good health and CMV-seronegative. Written as DNA, the CDR3 is TGTGCCTTCATACCGGGGATAGCCTACGAGCAGTACTTC. Its protein is CAFIPGIAYEQYF.